This is a list of T cell receptor beta chains from one sample in a study of radiation and T cells in renal cell carcinoma. Only in-frame clones appear in the TCRdb table, and some are missing; sequencing was by immunoSEQ multiplex PCR. There are about 150,000 clones in the sample; over 75% occur only once, and about 11% lies in the top ten. The sample was blood, taken from a patient whose treatment included radiotherapy and nephrectomy. These receptors came from a woman between 45 and 60 years old with renal cell carcinoma. The CDR3 runs from the conserved cysteine through the conserved F or W. The D gene is left open where the match is weak. Clone size is stated in some rows and not others, as once, few, many or a class when expanded.

TRBV6-5	-	TRBJ2-1	-	CASRARVNEQFF	TGTGCCAGCCGGGCCAGGGTTAATGAGCAGTTCTTC
TRBV14	-	TRBJ2-2	-	CASSHLDTGELFF	TGTGCCAGCAGTCACCTAGACACCGGGGAGCTGTTTTTT
TRBV11-2	-	TRBJ1-1	-	CASSVTGNTEAFF	TGTGCCAGCAGCGTGACAGGGAACACTGAAGCTTTCTTT
TRBV7-2	-	TRBJ1-2	once	CASSLAGSGEIYGYTF	TGTGCCAGCAGCTTAGCGGGGTCAGGGGAAATCTATGGCTACACCTTC
TRBV28	-	TRBJ2-7	-	CASSLRRSSYEQYF	TGTGCCAGCAGTTTAAGGAGGTCATCCTACGAGCAGTACTTC
TRBV18	TRBD1	TRBJ2-7	-	CASSPGTGRPYEQYF	TGTGCCAGCTCACCAGGGACAGGGAGACCCTACGAGCAGTACTTC
TRBV5-1	TRBD1	TRBJ1-4	once	CASSSVGQPNEKLFF	TGCGCCAGCAGCTCAGTGGGACAGCCTAATGAAAAACTGTTTTTT
TRBV5-1	-	TRBJ1-1	-	CASSLGGGLSGNTEAFF	TGCGCCAGCAGCTTGGGAGGGGGGCTGTCTGGGAACACTGAAGCTTTCTTT
TRBV5-4	TRBD1	TRBJ2-1	-	CASSSDRGPYNEQFF	TGTGCCAGCAGTTCCGACAGGGGGCCTTACAATGAGCAGTTCTTC
TRBV18	-	TRBJ1-5	-	CASSLGGPNQPQHF	TGTGCCAGCTCACTAGGGGGACCAAATCAGCCCCAGCATTTT
TRBV5-4	-	TRBJ2-3	-	CASSLDRADTQYF	TGTGCCAGCAGCTTGGACAGGGCAGATACGCAGTATTTT
TRBV7-2	TRBD1	TRBJ1-2	-	CASSSVTGADYGYTF	TGTGCCAGCAGCTCCGTGACAGGGGCAGACTATGGCTACACCTTC
TRBV11-2	-	TRBJ2-7	-	CASSTVGGPSYEQYF	TGTGCCAGCAGCACGGTGGGGGGTCCCTCCTACGAGCAGTACTTC
TRBV11-2	-	TRBJ2-2	-	CASREADTGELFF	TGTGCCAGCAGAGAAGCAGACACCGGGGAGCTGTTTTTT
TRBV19	-	TRBJ1-3	-	CASSIRVAGNTIYF	TGTGCCAGTAGTATTCGGGTGGCTGGAAACACCATATATTTT
TRBV7-9	TRBD2	TRBJ2-4	once	CASSPGGSGGTKNIQYF	TGTGCCAGCAGCCCCGGGGGGTCGGGGGGGACCAAAAACATTCAGTACTTC
TRBV6-1	-	TRBJ1-5	-	CASSEAFEGSNQPQHF	TGTGCCAGCAGTGAAGCCTTCGAGGGTAGCAATCAGCCCCAGCATTTT
TRBV18	-	TRBJ2-3	-	CASSSNQGADTQYF	TGTGCCAGCTCAAGCAATCAGGGCGCAGATACGCAGTATTTT
TRBV18	TRBD1	TRBJ2-7	-	CASSPGQSYEQYF	TGTGCCAGCTCGCCGGGACAGTCCTACGAGCAGTACTTC
TRBV7-3	-	TRBJ1-6	-	CASSQGHSNSPLHF	TGTGCCAGCAGCCAAGGACACTCCAATTCACCCCTCCACTTT
TRBV9	-	TRBJ2-5	-	CASSLLVGTQETQYF	TGTGCCAGCAGCCTTTTAGTGGGAACCCAAGAGACCCAGTACTTC
TRBV7-8	-	TRBJ1-1	-	CASSLTHQNTEAFF	TGTGCCAGCAGCTTAACTCACCAGAACACTGAAGCTTTCTTT
TRBV2	TRBD2	TRBJ2-5	-	CASSTSGGAEETQYF	TGTGCCAGCAGTACTAGCGGGGGGGCGGAAGAGACCCAGTACTTC
TRBV15	-	TRBJ2-3	-	CATSRGSSDTQYF	TGTGCCACCAGCAGAGGGTCGTCGGATACGCAGTATTTT
TRBV7-6	-	TRBJ2-1	-	CASSLVRPPYNEQFF	TGTGCCAGCAGCTTAGTTAGGCCCCCCTACAATGAGCAGTTCTTC
TRBV7-2	-	TRBJ2-5	-	CASSLVIGAGETQYF	TGTGCCAGCAGCTTAGTTATAGGTGCGGGGGAGACCCAGTACTTC
TRBV19	TRBD2	TRBJ2-2	-	CASSVGGTGELFF	TGTGCCAGTAGTGTGGGGGGGACCGGGGAGCTGTTTTTT
TRBV7-9	TRBD1	TRBJ1-1	few	CASRGPTGGLTEAFF	TGTGCCAGCAGAGGACCGACAGGGGGTTTGACTGAAGCTTTCTTT
TRBV5-1	-	TRBJ2-5	few	CASSYSVRETQYF	TGCGCCAGCAGCTACTCCGTTAGGGAGACCCAGTACTTC
TRBV19	-	TRBJ2-1	-	CASSIERDEQFF	TGTGCCAGTAGTATAGAGAGGGATGAGCAGTTCTTC